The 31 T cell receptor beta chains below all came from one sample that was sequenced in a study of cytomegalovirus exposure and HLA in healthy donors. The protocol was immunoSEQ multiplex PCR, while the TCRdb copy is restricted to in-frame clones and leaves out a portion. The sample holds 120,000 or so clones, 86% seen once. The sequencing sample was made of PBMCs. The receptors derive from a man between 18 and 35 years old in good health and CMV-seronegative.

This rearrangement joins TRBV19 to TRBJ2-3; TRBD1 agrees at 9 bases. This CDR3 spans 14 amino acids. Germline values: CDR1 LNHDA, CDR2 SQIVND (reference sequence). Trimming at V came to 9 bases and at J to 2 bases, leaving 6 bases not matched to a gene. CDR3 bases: TGTGCCAGCTCGGGACAGGGACCCACAGATACGCAGTATTTT. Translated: CASSGQGPTDTQYF.

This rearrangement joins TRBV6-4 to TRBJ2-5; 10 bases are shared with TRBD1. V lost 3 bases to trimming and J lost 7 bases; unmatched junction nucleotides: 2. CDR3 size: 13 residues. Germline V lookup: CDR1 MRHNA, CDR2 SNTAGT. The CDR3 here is CASSEDRGGTQYF. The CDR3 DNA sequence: TGTGCCAGCAGTGAGGACAGGGGGGGGACCCAGTACTTC.

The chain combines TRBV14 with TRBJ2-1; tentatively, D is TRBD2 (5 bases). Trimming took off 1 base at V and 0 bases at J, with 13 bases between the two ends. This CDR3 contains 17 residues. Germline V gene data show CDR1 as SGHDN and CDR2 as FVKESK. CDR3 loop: CASSQVGGSSSYNEQFF. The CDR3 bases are TGTGCCAGCAGCCAAGTAGGAGGTTCTAGCTCCTACAATGAGCAGTTCTTC.

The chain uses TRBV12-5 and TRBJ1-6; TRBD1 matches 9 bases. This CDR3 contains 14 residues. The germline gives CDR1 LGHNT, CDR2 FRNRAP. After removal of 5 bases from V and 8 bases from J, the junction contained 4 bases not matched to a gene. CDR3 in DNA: TGTGCTAGTGGTCCCCGACAGGGGGATTCACCCCTCCACTTT. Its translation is CASGPRQGDSPLHF.

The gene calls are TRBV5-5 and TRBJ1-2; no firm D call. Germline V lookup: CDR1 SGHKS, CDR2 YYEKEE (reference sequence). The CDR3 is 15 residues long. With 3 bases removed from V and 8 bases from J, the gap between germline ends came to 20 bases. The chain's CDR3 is CASSSSPLPESGYTF. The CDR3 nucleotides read TGTGCCAGCAGCTCGAGCCCGCTCCCGGAGTCCGGCTACACCTTC.

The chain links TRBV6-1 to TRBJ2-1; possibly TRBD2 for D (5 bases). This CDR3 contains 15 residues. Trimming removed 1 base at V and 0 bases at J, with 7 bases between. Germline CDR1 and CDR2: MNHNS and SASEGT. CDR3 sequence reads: CASSEGSGSYNEQFF. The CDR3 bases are TGTGCCAGCAGTGAAGGAAGCGGCTCCTACAATGAGCAGTTCTTC.

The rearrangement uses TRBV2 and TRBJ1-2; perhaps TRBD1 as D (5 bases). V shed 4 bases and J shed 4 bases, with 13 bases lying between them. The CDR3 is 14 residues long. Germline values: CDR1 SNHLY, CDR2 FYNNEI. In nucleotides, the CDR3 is TGTGCCAGCAGTGTGGACACCGTCCCCTATGGCTACACCTTC. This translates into CASSVDTVPYGYTF. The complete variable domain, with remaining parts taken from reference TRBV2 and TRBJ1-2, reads EPEVTQTPSHQVTQMGQEVILRCVPISNHLYFYWYRQILGQKVEFLVSFYNNEISEKSEIFDDQFSVERPDGSNFTLKIRSTKLEDSAMYFCASSVDTVPYGYTFGSGTRLTVV.

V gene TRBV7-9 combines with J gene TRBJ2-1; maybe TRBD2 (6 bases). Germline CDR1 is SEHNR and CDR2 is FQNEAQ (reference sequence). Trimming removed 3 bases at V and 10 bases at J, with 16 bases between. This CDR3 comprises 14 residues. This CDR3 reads CASSFPGTPFEQFF. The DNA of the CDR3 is TGTGCCAGCAGCTTCCCCGGGACTCCCTTCGAGCAGTTCTTC.

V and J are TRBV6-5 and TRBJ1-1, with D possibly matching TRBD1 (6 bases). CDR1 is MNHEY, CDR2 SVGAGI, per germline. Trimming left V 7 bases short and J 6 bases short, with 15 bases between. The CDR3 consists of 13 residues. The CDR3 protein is CASTTLGASEAFF. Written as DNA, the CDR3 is TGTGCCAGCACCACCTTGGGGGCTTCTGAAGCTTTCTTT.

The CDR3 region is CASSQDLASGANVLTF. The CDR3 DNA sequence: TGTGCCAGCAGCCAAGACCTGGCATCTGGGGCCAACGTCCTGACTTTC. The chain links TRBV4-2 to TRBJ2-6; D not resolved. V lost 0 bases and J lost 1, with 7 bases in between. The CDR3 length is 16 residues. The germline V gene has CDR1 LGHNA and CDR2 YNFKEQ.

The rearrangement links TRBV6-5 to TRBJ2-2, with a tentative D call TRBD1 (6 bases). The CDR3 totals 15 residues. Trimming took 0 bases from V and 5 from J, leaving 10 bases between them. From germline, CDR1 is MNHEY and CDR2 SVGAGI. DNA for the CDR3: TGTGCCAGCAGTTACTCGGCAGGGGAAACCGGGGAGCTGTTTTTT. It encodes CASSYSAGETGELFF.

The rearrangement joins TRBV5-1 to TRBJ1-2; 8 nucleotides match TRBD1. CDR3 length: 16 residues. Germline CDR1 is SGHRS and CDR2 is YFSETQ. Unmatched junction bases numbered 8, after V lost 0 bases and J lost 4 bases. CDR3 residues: CASSLDLGQGLYGYTF. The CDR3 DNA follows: TGCGCCAGCAGCTTGGACTTAGGACAGGGACTCTATGGCTACACCTTC.

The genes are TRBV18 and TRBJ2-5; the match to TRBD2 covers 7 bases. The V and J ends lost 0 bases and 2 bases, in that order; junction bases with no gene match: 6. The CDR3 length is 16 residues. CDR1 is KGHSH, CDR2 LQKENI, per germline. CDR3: CASSPPRGTVQETQYF. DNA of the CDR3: TGTGCCAGCTCACCACCGCGGGGGACTGTACAAGAGACCCAGTACTTC.

The CDR3 DNA reads as TGTGCCATCGGCGGACTAGCGGGAAACTACAATGAGCAGTTCTTC. This gives the protein CAIGGLAGNYNEQFF. This chain connects TRBV10-3 to TRBJ2-1; 12 bases align to TRBD2. The CDR3 is 15 residues long. Trimming cost V 8 bases and J 3 bases; bases outside gene matches: 5. Germline CDR1 reads ENHRY; CDR2 reads SYGVKD.

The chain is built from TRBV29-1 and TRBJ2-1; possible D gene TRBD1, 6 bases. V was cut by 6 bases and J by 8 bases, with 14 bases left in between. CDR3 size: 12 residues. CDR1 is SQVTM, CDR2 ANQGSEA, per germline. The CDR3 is CSVEQGGDEQFF. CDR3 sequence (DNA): TGCAGCGTGGAACAGGGCGGTGATGAGCAGTTCTTC.

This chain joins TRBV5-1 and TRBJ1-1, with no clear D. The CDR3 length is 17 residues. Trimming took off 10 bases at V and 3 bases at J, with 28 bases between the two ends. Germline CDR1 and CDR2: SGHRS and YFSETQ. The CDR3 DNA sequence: TGCGCCTTACCCCAAGGAAACAGCCGCTCACCCGACACTGAAGCTTTCTTT. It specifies CALPQGNSRSPDTEAFF.

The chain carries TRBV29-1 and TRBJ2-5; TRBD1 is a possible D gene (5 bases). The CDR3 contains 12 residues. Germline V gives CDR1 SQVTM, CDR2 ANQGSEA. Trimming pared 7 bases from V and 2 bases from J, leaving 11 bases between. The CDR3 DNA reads TGCAGCGCTGACAGTGTTCAAGAGACCCAGTACTTC. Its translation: CSADSVQETQYF.

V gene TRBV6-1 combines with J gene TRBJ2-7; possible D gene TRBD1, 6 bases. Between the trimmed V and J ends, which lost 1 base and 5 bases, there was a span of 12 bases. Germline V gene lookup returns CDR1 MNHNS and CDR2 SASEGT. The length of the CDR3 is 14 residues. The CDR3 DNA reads TGTGCCAGCAGTGAAGGAGACAGGTGGGACGAGCAGTACTTC. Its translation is CASSEGDRWDEQYF.

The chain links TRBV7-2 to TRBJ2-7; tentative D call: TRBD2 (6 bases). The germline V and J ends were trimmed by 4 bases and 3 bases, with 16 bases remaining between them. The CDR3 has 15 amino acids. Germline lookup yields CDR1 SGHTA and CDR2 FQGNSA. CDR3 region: CASSSRAGGYYEQYF. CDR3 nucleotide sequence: TGTGCCAGCAGCTCCCGAGCTGGGGGGTACTACGAGCAGTACTTC.

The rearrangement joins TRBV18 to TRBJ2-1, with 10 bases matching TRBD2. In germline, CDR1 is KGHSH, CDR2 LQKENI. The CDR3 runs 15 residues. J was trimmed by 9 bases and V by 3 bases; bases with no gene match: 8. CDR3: CASSPEGLAFSEQFF. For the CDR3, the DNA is TGTGCCAGCTCACCCGAGGGACTAGCGTTTAGTGAGCAGTTCTTC.

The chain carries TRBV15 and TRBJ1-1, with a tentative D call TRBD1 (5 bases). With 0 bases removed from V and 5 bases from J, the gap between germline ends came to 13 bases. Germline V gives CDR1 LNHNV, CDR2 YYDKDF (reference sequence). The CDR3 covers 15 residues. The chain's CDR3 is CATSREGTLGTEAFF. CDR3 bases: TGTGCCACCAGCAGAGAGGGGACTTTGGGGACTGAAGCTTTCTTT.

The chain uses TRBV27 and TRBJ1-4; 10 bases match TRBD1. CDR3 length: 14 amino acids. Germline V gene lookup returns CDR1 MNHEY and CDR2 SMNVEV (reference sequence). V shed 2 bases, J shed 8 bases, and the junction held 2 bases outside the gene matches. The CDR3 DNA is TGTGCCAGCAGTTTAGGGACAGGGGTGGAAAAACTGTTTTTT. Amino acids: CASSLGTGVEKLFF.

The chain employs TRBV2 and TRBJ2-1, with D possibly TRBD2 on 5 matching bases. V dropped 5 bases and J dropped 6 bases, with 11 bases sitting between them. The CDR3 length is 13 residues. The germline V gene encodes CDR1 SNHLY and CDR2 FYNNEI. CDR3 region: CASSLSGINEQFF. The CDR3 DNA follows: TGTGCCAGCAGTCTTTCCGGGATCAATGAGCAGTTCTTC.

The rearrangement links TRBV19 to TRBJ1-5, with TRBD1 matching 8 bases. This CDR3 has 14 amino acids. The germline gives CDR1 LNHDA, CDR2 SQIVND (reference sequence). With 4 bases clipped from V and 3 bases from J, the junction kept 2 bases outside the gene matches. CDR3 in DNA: TGTGCCAGTAGTACGGGACAGGACAATCAGCCCCAGCATTTT. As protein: CASSTGQDNQPQHF.

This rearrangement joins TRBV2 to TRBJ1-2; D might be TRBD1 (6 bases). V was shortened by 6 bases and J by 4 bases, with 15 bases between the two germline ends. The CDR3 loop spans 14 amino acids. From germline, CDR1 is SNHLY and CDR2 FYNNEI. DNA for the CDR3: TGTGCCAGCAGACTCCCAGGGGAAAGCTATGGCTACACCTTC. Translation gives CASRLPGESYGYTF. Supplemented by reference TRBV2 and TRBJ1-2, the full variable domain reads EPEVTQTPSHQVTQMGQEVILRCVPISNHLYFYWYRQILGQKVEFLVSFYNNEISEKSEIFDDQFSVERPDGSNFTLKIRSTKLEDSAMYFCASRLPGESYGYTFGSGTRLTVV.

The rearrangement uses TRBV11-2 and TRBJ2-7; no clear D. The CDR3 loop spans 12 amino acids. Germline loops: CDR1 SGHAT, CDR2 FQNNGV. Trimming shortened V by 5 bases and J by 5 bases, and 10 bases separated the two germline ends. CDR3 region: CASSPPSHEQYF. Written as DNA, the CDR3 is TGTGCCAGCAGCCCCCCTTCTCACGAGCAGTACTTC.

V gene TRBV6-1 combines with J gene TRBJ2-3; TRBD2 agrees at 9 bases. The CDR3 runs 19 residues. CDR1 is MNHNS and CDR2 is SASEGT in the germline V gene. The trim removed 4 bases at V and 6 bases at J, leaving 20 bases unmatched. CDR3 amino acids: CASSGHAGGLQINMDTQYF. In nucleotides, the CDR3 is TGTGCCAGCAGTGGACATGCGGGAGGGCTCCAAATAAACATGGATACGCAGTATTTT.

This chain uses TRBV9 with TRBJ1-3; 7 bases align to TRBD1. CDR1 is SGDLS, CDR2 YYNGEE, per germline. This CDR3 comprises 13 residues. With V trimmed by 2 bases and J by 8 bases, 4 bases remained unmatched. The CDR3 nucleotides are TGTGCCAGCAGCGTTGACAGGGCGGACACCATATATTTT. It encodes CASSVDRADTIYF.

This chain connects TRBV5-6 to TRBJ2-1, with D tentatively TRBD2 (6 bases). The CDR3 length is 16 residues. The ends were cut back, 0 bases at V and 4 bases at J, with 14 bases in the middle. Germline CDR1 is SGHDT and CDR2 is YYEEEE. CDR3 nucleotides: TGTGCCAGCAGCTTGGCCGCACGGGAGCCGTACAATGAGCAGTTCTTC. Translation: CASSLAAREPYNEQFF. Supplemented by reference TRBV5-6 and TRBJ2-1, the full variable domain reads DAGVTQSPTHLIKTRGQQVTLRCSPKSGHDTVSWYQQALGQGPQFIFQYYEEEERQRGNFPDRFSGHQFPNYSSELNVNALLLGDSALYLCASSLAAREPYNEQFFGPGTRLTVL.

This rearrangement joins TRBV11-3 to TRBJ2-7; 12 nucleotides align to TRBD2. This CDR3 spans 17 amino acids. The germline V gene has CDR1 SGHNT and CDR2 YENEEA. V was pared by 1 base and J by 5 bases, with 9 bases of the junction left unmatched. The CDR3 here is CASSLGARLAGEDEQYF. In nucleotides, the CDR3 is TGTGCCAGCAGCTTAGGGGCTAGACTAGCGGGGGAGGACGAGCAGTACTTC.

Written as DNA, the CDR3 is TGTGCCAGCACAGGACAGGGCGATACCTCTGGGGCCAACGTCCTGACTTTC. Protein product: CASTGQGDTSGANVLTF. The rearrangement links TRBV25-1 to TRBJ2-6; 8 nucleotides match TRBD1. Per germline, CDR1 MGHDK and CDR2 SYGVNS. The CDR3 covers 17 residues. Trimming took 7 bases from V and 0 from J; bases not matched to a gene: 8. The complete variable domain, with remaining parts taken from reference TRBV25-1 and TRBJ2-6, reads EADIYQTPRYLVIGTGKKITLECSQTMGHDKMYWYQQDPGMELHLIHYSYGVNSTEKGDLSSESTVSRIRTEHFPLTLESARPSHTSQYLCASTGQGDTSGANVLTFGAGSRLTVL.